This T cell receptor beta chain was retrieved from a study of glioma-infiltrating T cells. The iRepertoire nested amplicon-rescue multiplex PCR amplified TCR alpha and beta CDR3s from RNA. One-step reverse transcription and amplification started from approximately 100-400 ng of tissue mRNA or PBMC total RNA. TCRdb reprocessed the multiplex PCR reads with MiXCR, giving one entry per CDR3 protein. Of about 380,000 distinct CDR3 sequences listed, about 40% are singletons. Germline loops: CDR1 MNHNY, CDR2 SVGAGI (reference sequence). CDR3 size: 16 residues. V was pared by 5 bases and J by 5 bases, with 9 bases of the junction left unmatched. Concerning this clonotype: This could be a read error, since a much larger clone is one nucleotide away.

This sequence joins TRBV6-6 and TRBJ2-5; 12 bases line up with TRBD2. Sequenced sample: glioma tissue, nonneoplastic brain tissue, or PBMCs (not recorded which). This TCR derives from a human donor with low-grade glioma or glioblastoma, undergoing nonglioma brain surgery, or in good health (not recorded which). CDR3 sequence (DNA): TGTGCCAGCAGTGCCTCTAGCGGGGGGGCCGGGGAGACCCAGTACTTC. Amino acid sequence: CASSASSGGAGETQYF.